A selection of T cell receptor beta chains follows, all from one sample in a study of early T cells in non-severe SARS-CoV-2 infection. From the 5' RACE reads, TCRdb called clonotypes with MiXCR, one entry per CDR3 protein. Of 57,000 or so distinct CDR3 sequences listed, roughly 12% were seen once; the top ten hold 4.8%. Sequences were obtained from whole blood. The receptors originated from an adult who was a healthcare worker with PCR-confirmed SARS-CoV-2 infection or an uninfected control (not recorded which). The CDR3 runs from the conserved cysteine through the conserved F or W. The D gene is left open where the match is weak. Only some rows state a clone size, as once, few, many or a class for expanded clones.

J gene: TRBJ2-7
V gene: TRBV23-1
clone size: .
D gene: .
CDR3 DNA: TGCGCCAGCAGTCAATCTATAGGGACGGGACACGAGCAGTACTTC
CDR3 protein: CASSQSIGTGHEQYF

J gene: TRBJ1-1
V gene: TRBV28
clone size: few
D gene: TRBD1
CDR3 DNA: TGTGCCAGCAGGTCCACAGGGGTGGCTTTCTTT
CDR3 protein: CASRSTGVAFF

J gene: TRBJ2-3
V gene: TRBV29-1
clone size: many
D gene: TRBD1
CDR3 DNA: TGCAGCGGAGGGACAGGCACAGATACGCAGTATTTT
CDR3 protein: CSGGTGTDTQYF

J gene: TRBJ1-2
V gene: TRBV28
clone size: few
D gene: .
CDR3 DNA: TGTGCCAGCAGTAGCCCGGGACGGAGCTATGGCTACACCTTC
CDR3 protein: CASSSPGRSYGYTF

J gene: TRBJ2-3
V gene: TRBV3-1
clone size: .
D gene: .
CDR3 DNA: TGTGCCAGCAGCCAAAACTACCTAGGCACAGATACGCAGTATTTT
CDR3 protein: CASSQNYLGTDTQYF

J gene: TRBJ1-1
V gene: TRBV6-6
clone size: .
D gene: TRBD1
CDR3 DNA: TGTGCCAGCACCCAGACAGGGGTAAACACTGAAGCTTTCTTT
CDR3 protein: CASTQTGVNTEAFF

J gene: TRBJ1-1
V gene: TRBV11-3
clone size: few
D gene: .
CDR3 DNA: TGTGCCAGCAGCACGACCGACGGGAACACTGAAGCTTTCTTT
CDR3 protein: CASSTTDGNTEAFF

J gene: TRBJ1-1
V gene: TRBV3-1
clone size: .
D gene: TRBD1
CDR3 DNA: TGTGCCAGCAGCCTCTACAGGGGGATGGACACTGAAGCTTTCTTT
CDR3 protein: CASSLYRGMDTEAFF

J gene: TRBJ1-5
V gene: TRBV19
clone size: few
D gene: TRBD1
CDR3 DNA: TGTGCCAGTAGTTACACAGGGGACCTTATCACCCAGCATTTT
CDR3 protein: CASSYTGDLITQHF

J gene: TRBJ2-1
V gene: TRBV5-1
clone size: few
D gene: .
CDR3 DNA: TGCGCCAGCAGCTATTTCTCCTACAATGAGCAGTTCTTC
CDR3 protein: CASSYFSYNEQFF

J gene: TRBJ1-1
V gene: TRBV29-1
clone size: once
D gene: TRBD1
CDR3 DNA: TGCAGCGTTGACCTAGCAGGGGGCACTGAAGCTTTCTTT
CDR3 protein: CSVDLAGGTEAFF

J gene: TRBJ1-2
V gene: TRBV11-2
clone size: .
D gene: TRBD1
CDR3 DNA: TGTGCCAGCAGCTCCGACAGGGTTCATCAGGGCTATGGCTACACCTTC
CDR3 protein: CASSSDRVHQGYGYTF

J gene: TRBJ1-4
V gene: TRBV7-2
clone size: few
D gene: .
CDR3 DNA: TGTGCCAGCAGCTTACGCCCCAACGAAAATGAAAAACTGTTTTTT
CDR3 protein: CASSLRPNENEKLFF

J gene: TRBJ2-5
V gene: TRBV29-1
clone size: few
D gene: .
CDR3 DNA: TGCAGCGTTGCGGGGCAGGCGCAAGAGACCCAGTACTTC
CDR3 protein: CSVAGQAQETQYF

J gene: TRBJ2-1
V gene: TRBV20-1
clone size: many
D gene: .
CDR3 DNA: TGCAGTGCTAGACCCAGGGGACGGTACAATGAGCAGTTCTTC
CDR3 protein: CSARPRGRYNEQFF

J gene: TRBJ2-5
V gene: TRBV7-9
clone size: .
D gene: .
CDR3 DNA: TGTGCCAGCAGCCCCGGGTCCTCTAGGGGAGAGACCCAGTACTTC
CDR3 protein: CASSPGSSRGETQYF

J gene: TRBJ1-1
V gene: TRBV11-2
clone size: few
D gene: .
CDR3 DNA: TGTGCCAGCAGCTTAGGTACCAACACTGAAGCTTTCTTT
CDR3 protein: CASSLGTNTEAFF

J gene: TRBJ1-2
V gene: TRBV6-5
clone size: .
D gene: TRBD1
CDR3 DNA: TGTGCCAGCAGTTACGGACAGGGGGTTAACTATGGCTACACCTTC
CDR3 protein: CASSYGQGVNYGYTF

J gene: TRBJ2-7
V gene: TRBV5-1
clone size: .
D gene: .
CDR3 DNA: TGCGCCAGCAGCACAAATAGCGCGACCTACGAGCAGTACTTC
CDR3 protein: CASSTNSATYEQYF

J gene: TRBJ1-1
V gene: TRBV7-6
clone size: few
D gene: TRBD1
CDR3 DNA: TGTGCCAGCAGCTTAGGTAGACAGGGAAAAGCTTTCTTT
CDR3 protein: CASSLGRQGKAFF

J gene: TRBJ2-3
V gene: TRBV5-1
clone size: .
D gene: TRBD2
CDR3 DNA: TGCGCCAGCAGCTACCAACTTACTAGCGGAGGGATCACAGTTACGCAGTATTTT
CDR3 protein: CASSYQLTSGGITVTQYF

J gene: TRBJ1-2
V gene: TRBV6-5
clone size: many
D gene: .
CDR3 DNA: TGTGCCAGCAGTTACTCTTGGAGATCTGGCTACACCTTC
CDR3 protein: CASSYSWRSGYTF

J gene: TRBJ2-7
V gene: TRBV5-1
clone size: medium-sized
D gene: TRBD1
CDR3 DNA: TGCGCCAGCAGCTGGACAGGGGGCGAGCAGTACTTC
CDR3 protein: CASSWTGGEQYF

J gene: TRBJ1-1
V gene: TRBV7-2
clone size: many
D gene: .
CDR3 DNA: TGTGCCAGCAGCTTAGCGGTCAGCAACACTGAAGCTTTCTTT
CDR3 protein: CASSLAVSNTEAFF

J gene: TRBJ1-2
V gene: TRBV5-1
clone size: many
D gene: .
CDR3 DNA: TGCGCCAGCAGCCCCCCCGGGACAACCAATGGCTACACCTTC
CDR3 protein: CASSPPGTTNGYTF

J gene: TRBJ2-3
V gene: TRBV20-1
clone size: .
D gene: .
CDR3 DNA: TGCAGTGCTAGACCCTGGGGTAGCACAGATACGCAGTATTTT
CDR3 protein: CSARPWGSTDTQYF

J gene: TRBJ1-2
V gene: TRBV28
clone size: .
D gene: .
CDR3 DNA: TGTGCCAGCAGTGGGTCCTATGGCTACACCTTC
CDR3 protein: CASSGSYGYTF

J gene: TRBJ2-1
V gene: TRBV28
clone size: many
D gene: TRBD2
CDR3 DNA: TGTGCCAGCAGCTTGACTAGCGGGAATGAGCAGTTCTTC
CDR3 protein: CASSLTSGNEQFF

J gene: TRBJ2-5
V gene: TRBV3-1
clone size: .
D gene: .
CDR3 DNA: TGTGCCAGCGGGCTCCGGGACAACCAAGAGACCCAGTACTTC
CDR3 protein: CASGLRDNQETQYF

J gene: TRBJ2-3
V gene: TRBV20-1
clone size: many
D gene: .
CDR3 DNA: TGCAGTGCTAGAGATGATCAGGGCGCAGATACGCAGTATTTT
CDR3 protein: CSARDDQGADTQYF

J gene: TRBJ2-7
V gene: TRBV6-6
clone size: .
D gene: .
CDR3 DNA: TGTGCCAGCAGTTCGGAGGGACAGATGGGCTACGAGCAGTACTTC
CDR3 protein: CASSSEGQMGYEQYF

J gene: TRBJ2-5
V gene: TRBV18
clone size: many
D gene: .
CDR3 DNA: TGTGCCAGCTCTCCGGGGGGCATACAAGAGACCCAGTACTTC
CDR3 protein: CASSPGGIQETQYF

J gene: TRBJ1-1
V gene: TRBV18
clone size: few
D gene: .
CDR3 DNA: TGTGCCAGCTCACTTTACGGGTCAGATGAAGCTTTCTTT
CDR3 protein: CASSLYGSDEAFF

J gene: TRBJ1-5
V gene: TRBV2
clone size: many
D gene: .
CDR3 DNA: TGTGCCAGCCGCGAAAGGCAGGTTAGCAATCAGCCCCAGCATTTT
CDR3 protein: CASRERQVSNQPQHF

J gene: TRBJ2-7
V gene: TRBV6-5
clone size: many
D gene: .
CDR3 DNA: TGTGCCAGCAGTTACTCCCCGGGACACACCTACGAGCAGTACTTC
CDR3 protein: CASSYSPGHTYEQYF

J gene: TRBJ2-3
V gene: TRBV2
clone size: many
D gene: TRBD1
CDR3 DNA: TGTGCCAGCAGTGCTAGGGACAGGAGAATCACAGATACGCAGTATTTT
CDR3 protein: CASSARDRRITDTQYF

J gene: TRBJ1-1
V gene: TRBV20-1
clone size: few
D gene: .
CDR3 DNA: TGCAGTGCTAGGATGACGTCTACTGAAGCTTTCTTT
CDR3 protein: CSARMTSTEAFF

J gene: TRBJ2-3
V gene: TRBV6-5
clone size: few
D gene: .
CDR3 DNA: TGTGCCAGCAGTTACTGGAGGGGCACAGATACGCAGTATTTT
CDR3 protein: CASSYWRGTDTQYF

J gene: TRBJ2-4
V gene: TRBV18
clone size: few
D gene: TRBD2
CDR3 DNA: TGTGCCAGCTCAACCGACGGGGGGAACATTCAGTACTTC
CDR3 protein: CASSTDGGNIQYF

J gene: TRBJ1-6
V gene: TRBV12-3/TRBV12-4
clone size: .
D gene: TRBD1
CDR3 DNA: TGTGCCAGCAGTTCGGGACAGGGTTTTTCACCCCTCCACTTT
CDR3 protein: CASSSGQGFSPLHF

J gene: TRBJ2-5
V gene: TRBV7-9
clone size: .
D gene: .
CDR3 DNA: TGTGCCAGCAGCTTGGGCAGGCGTGGGCAAGAGACCCAGTACTTC
CDR3 protein: CASSLGRRGQETQYF

J gene: TRBJ2-1
V gene: TRBV7-2
clone size: few
D gene: TRBD1
CDR3 DNA: TGTGCCAGCAGCCGGGACAGTTTCTCCTACAATGAGCAGTTCTTC
CDR3 protein: CASSRDSFSYNEQFF

J gene: TRBJ2-5
V gene: TRBV3-1
clone size: .
D gene: .
CDR3 DNA: TGTGCCAGCAGCCAGACGGAGACCCAGTACTTC
CDR3 protein: CASSQTETQYF

J gene: TRBJ2-5
V gene: TRBV6-6
clone size: many
D gene: TRBD2
CDR3 DNA: TGTGCCAGCAGCTCCGGGACTAGCGTTAAAGAGACCCAGTACTTC
CDR3 protein: CASSSGTSVKETQYF

J gene: TRBJ2-7
V gene: TRBV6-5
clone size: many
D gene: .
CDR3 DNA: TGTGCCAGCAGCGGACAGGGACTAGTAACGTACTTC
CDR3 protein: CASSGQGLVTYF

J gene: TRBJ2-1
V gene: TRBV7-2
clone size: .
D gene: .
CDR3 DNA: TGTGCCAGCAGATTAGTGGGAGATCTCTACAATGAGCAGTTCTTC
CDR3 protein: CASRLVGDLYNEQFF

J gene: TRBJ2-7
V gene: TRBV11-2
clone size: few
D gene: .
CDR3 DNA: TGTGCCAGCAGCCAGGGGCCGACTAGGGTCGAGCAGTACTTC
CDR3 protein: CASSQGPTRVEQYF

J gene: TRBJ1-1
V gene: TRBV6-2/TRBV6-3
clone size: .
D gene: .
CDR3 DNA: TGTGCCAGCAGGGACAGTGTGAACACTGAAGCTTTCTTT
CDR3 protein: CASRDSVNTEAFF

J gene: TRBJ2-1
V gene: TRBV20-1
clone size: few
D gene: TRBD2
CDR3 DNA: TGCAGTGCTAGGGTAGCGGGGGAGCATGAGCAGTTCTTC
CDR3 protein: CSARVAGEHEQFF

J gene: TRBJ1-2
V gene: TRBV6-1
clone size: few
D gene: TRBD1
CDR3 DNA: TGTGCCAGCAGTGAAGGGGCAGGGGGCTATGGCTACACCTTC
CDR3 protein: CASSEGAGGYGYTF